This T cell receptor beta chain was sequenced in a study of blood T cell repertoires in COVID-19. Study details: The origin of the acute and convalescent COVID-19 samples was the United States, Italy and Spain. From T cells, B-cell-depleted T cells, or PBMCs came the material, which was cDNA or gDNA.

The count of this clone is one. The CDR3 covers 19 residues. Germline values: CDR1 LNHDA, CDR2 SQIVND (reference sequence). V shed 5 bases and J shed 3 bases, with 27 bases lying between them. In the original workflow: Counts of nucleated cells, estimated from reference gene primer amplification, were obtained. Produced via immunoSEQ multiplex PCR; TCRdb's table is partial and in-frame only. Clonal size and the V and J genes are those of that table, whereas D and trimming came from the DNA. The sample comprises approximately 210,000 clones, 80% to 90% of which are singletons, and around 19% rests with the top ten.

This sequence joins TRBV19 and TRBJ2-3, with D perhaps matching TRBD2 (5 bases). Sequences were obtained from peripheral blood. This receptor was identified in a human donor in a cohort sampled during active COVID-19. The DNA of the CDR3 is TGTGCCAGTAGTCTATATGGTGTCTCTTGGCGGGTCGGTACAGATACGCAGTATTTT. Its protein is CASSLYGVSWRVGTDTQYF.